Following are 27 T cell receptor beta chains from one sample sequenced in a study of blood T cell repertoires in COVID-19. Some clones are missing from TCRdb's copy, which holds only in-frame ones; the method was immunoSEQ multiplex PCR. Of about 94,000 clones listed, around 87% are singletons. Sequences were obtained from peripheral blood. These receptors were obtained from a woman older than 75 with acute or convalescent COVID-19.

The chain has TRBV7-2 and TRBJ2-1, with TRBD2 as a possible D gene (5 bases). Germline CDR1 is SGHTA and CDR2 is FQGNSA. CDR3 size: 16 residues. The ends were cut back, 5 bases at V and 1 base at J, with 15 bases in the middle. The CDR3, as DNA: TGTGCCAGCAGCCCCGAGGGTGGCGGTTCCTACAATGAGCAGTTCTTC. This gives the protein CASSPEGGGSYNEQFF.

CDR3 DNA: TGTGCCAGCAGTCAGGTTTATAGCAATCAGCCCCAGCATTTT. This codes for CASSQVYSNQPQHF. The rearrangement uses TRBV5-8 and TRBJ1-5; D is uncertain. The CDR3 loop spans 14 amino acids. Germline loops: CDR1 SGHTS, CDR2 YDEGEE. Trimming took 5 bases from V and 0 from J, leaving 9 bases between them.

The chain joins TRBV19 to TRBJ1-2; D not resolved. This CDR3 region has 12 residues. Trimming stripped 0 bases from V and 8 bases from J, with 7 bases between. Germline V gives CDR1 LNHDA, CDR2 SQIVND (reference sequence). CDR3 in amino acids: CASSIEQQGYTF. The CDR3 region has the DNA TGTGCCAGTAGTATAGAACAGCAGGGCTACACCTTC.

This clone was detected once. This sequence joins TRBV7-3 and TRBJ2-1; 10 bases match TRBD2. The V segment lost 4 bases and the J segment 1 base; nucleotides outside the gene matches: 4. Germline assignment: CDR1 SGHTA and CDR2 FQGTGA. There are 16 residues in the CDR3. The CDR3 DNA is TGTGCCAGCAGCTCAAAGCGGGGGGGATCCTACAATGAGCAGTTCTTC. It encodes CASSSKRGGSYNEQFF.

The chain combines TRBV6-5 with TRBJ1-1, with D perhaps matching TRBD1 (5 bases). The V gene's germline CDR1 is MNHEY and CDR2 SVGAGI. Trimming left V 0 bases short and J 6 bases short, with 14 bases between. The CDR3 contains 15 residues. The CDR3 bases are TGTGCCAGCAGTTACTCGAGTCTTTCGGGGGCTGAAGCTTTCTTT. Amino acids: CASSYSSLSGAEAFF.

The V and J genes are TRBV3-1 (or the pseudogene TRBV3-2) and TRBJ2-7, with 7 nucleotides matching TRBD1. V gave up 4 bases and J gave up 4 bases; unmatched junction bases: 10. The CDR3 has 15 residues. The germline gives CDR1 LGHDT, CDR2 YNNKEL (reference sequence). CDR3 nucleotide sequence: TGTGCCAGCAGCCGAACTTCAGGGGGAAGGTACGAGCAGTACTTC. It is translated as CASSRTSGGRYEQYF.

The gene calls are TRBV7-2 and TRBJ2-3, with D perhaps matching TRBD2 (6 bases). Trimming left V 2 bases short and J 9 bases short, with 15 bases between. Germline values: CDR1 SGHTA, CDR2 FQGNSA. The CDR3 consists of 14 residues. The CDR3 nucleotides are TGTGCCAGCAGCTTAACTACGCTCCGGGGGACGCAGTATTTT. It specifies CASSLTTLRGTQYF. The complete variable domain, with remaining parts taken from reference TRBV7-2 and TRBJ2-3, reads GAGVSQSPSNKVTEKGKDVELRCDPISGHTALYWYRQSLGQGLEFLIYFQGNSAPDKSGLPSDRFSAERTGGSVSTLTIQRTQQEDSAVYLCASSLTTLRGTQYFGPGTRLTVL.

The chain is built from TRBV28 and TRBJ1-5; 8 positions match TRBD1. The CDR3 spans 16 residues. The germline gives CDR1 MDHEN, CDR2 SYDVKM. V lost 8 bases and J lost 0; bases outside the gene matches: 9. The DNA of the CDR3 is TGTGCCAGCTCCCCGGCAGGGGGCTATAGCAATCAGCCCCAGCATTTT. Translating gives CASSPAGGYSNQPQHF.

J is TRBJ2-1 and V is TRBV10-2; 7 bases agree with TRBD2. V shed 7 bases and J 9 bases; nucleotides not matched to a gene: 12. Germline-derived CDR1 and CDR2 are WSHSY and SAAADI. The CDR3 contains 14 residues. The CDR3 DNA is TGCGCCAGCATCCCACCCCTATCGGGGGGTGAGCAGTTCTTC. Amino acid sequence: CASIPPLSGGEQFF.

The chain uses TRBV15 and TRBJ2-5; TRBD2 matches at 10 bases. This CDR3 is built from 17 residues. With V trimmed by 1 base and J by 0 bases, 5 bases remained unmatched. Germline CDR1 and CDR2: LNHNV and YYDKDF (reference sequence). CDR3 sequence (DNA): TGTGCCACCAGCAGAGGGAGGCTAGCGGGGGACCAAGAGACCCAGTACTTC. Protein: CATSRGRLAGDQETQYF.

The chain links TRBV27 to TRBJ2-2, with D perhaps TRBD1 (6 bases). Germline lookup yields CDR1 MNHEY and CDR2 SMNVEV (reference sequence). V was pared by 5 bases and J by 2 bases, with 12 bases between. The CDR3 extends over 15 amino acids. DNA for the CDR3: TGTGCCAGCAGTCACTCCGGGACAAACACCGGGGAGCTGTTTTTT. It encodes CASSHSGTNTGELFF.

The chain is built from TRBV19 and TRBJ2-3; tentatively, D is TRBD2 (7 bases). The V and J ends lost 4 bases and 0 bases respectively, with 20 bases between them. The CDR3 runs to 18 residues. Germline V gives CDR1 LNHDA, CDR2 SQIVND (reference sequence). CDR3 amino acids: CASSSILTGGLSTDTQYF. Here the CDR3 DNA reads TGTGCCAGTAGTAGTATCCTAACGGGGGGCCTTAGCACAGATACGCAGTATTTT.

V and J are TRBV7-9 and TRBJ2-1; 13 nucleotides match TRBD2. The V gene end was trimmed by 1 base and the J gene end by 9 bases; junction bases not matched to a gene: 6. Per the germline V gene, CDR1 is SEHNR and CDR2 is FQNEAQ (reference sequence). The length of the CDR3 is 16 residues. CDR3: CASSLVTSGRAPEQFF. The DNA of the CDR3 is TGTGCCAGCAGCTTAGTTACTAGCGGGAGGGCCCCTGAGCAGTTCTTC.

This chain links TRBV7-8 with TRBJ1-5; 7 nucleotides match TRBD1. This CDR3 spans 15 amino acids. With 5 bases clipped from V and 5 bases from J, the junction kept 9 bases outside the gene matches. The germline V gene has CDR1 SGHVS and CDR2 FQNEAQ. CDR3 amino acids: CASSVRRDSDQPQHF. The CDR3 bases are TGTGCCAGCAGCGTTAGGAGGGACAGTGATCAGCCCCAGCATTTT. The whole variable domain, remainder taken from reference TRBV7-8 and TRBJ1-5, is GAGVSQSPRYKVAKRGQDVALRCDPISGHVSLFWYQQALGQGPEFLTYFQNEAQLDKSGLPSDRFFAERPEGSVSTLKIQRTQQEDSAVYLCASSVRRDSDQPQHFGDGTRLSIL.

This clone is a singleton in its sample. The chain recombines TRBV24-1 with TRBJ2-5, with 8 bases aligning to TRBD1. The CDR3 consists of 15 residues. V dropped 4 bases and J dropped 1; count of bases not matched to a gene: 4. Germline V CDR1 and CDR2: KGHDR, SFDVKD. In nucleotides, the CDR3 is TGTGCCACCAGTGAGCGACAGGGGACCCAAGAGACCCAGTACTTC. Translation gives CATSERQGTQETQYF.

J is TRBJ1-1 and V is TRBV19, with TRBD1 as a possible D gene (6 bases). This CDR3 region has 15 residues. V lost 4 bases to trimming and J lost 6 bases, with 18 bases between them. Germline CDR1 reads LNHDA; CDR2 reads SQIVND (reference sequence). In DNA, the CDR3 is TGTGCCAGTAGTAGGGTTATTGGGGGCAGCTCTGAAGCTTTCTTT. It translates to CASSRVIGGSSEAFF. The whole variable domain, filled in from reference TRBV19 and TRBJ1-1, reads DGGITQSPKYLFRKEGQNVTLSCEQNLNHDAMYWYRQDPGQGLRLIYYSQIVNDFQKGDIAEGYSVSREKKESFPLTVTSAQKNPTAFYLCASSRVIGGSSEAFFGQGTRLTVV.

The chain is built from TRBV6-5 and TRBJ2-3; D is undetermined. Per germline, CDR1 MNHEY and CDR2 SVGAGI. The CDR3 loop spans 13 amino acids. The V and J ends lost 10 bases and 0 bases respectively, with 11 bases between them. CDR3 residues: CATRFVSTDTQYF. CDR3 nucleotide sequence: TGTGCCACCCGGTTTGTTAGCACAGATACGCAGTATTTT.

The CDR3 DNA reads TGTGCCAGCAGTGGCCGACAGCCTAACTATGGCTACACCTTC. It encodes CASSGRQPNYGYTF. The genes are TRBV25-1 and TRBJ1-2, with D possibly TRBD1 on 5 matching bases. The CDR3 spans 14 residues. V was pared by 4 bases and J by 0 bases, with 9 bases between. The germline V gene has CDR1 MGHDK and CDR2 SYGVNS.

The chain couples TRBV19 to TRBJ2-1; tentatively, D is TRBD2 (6 bases). V gave up 3 bases and J gave up 0 bases, with 21 bases separating them. Germline V CDR1 and CDR2: LNHDA, SQIVND (reference sequence). This CDR3 comprises 19 residues. The CDR3 reads CASSIQGLGSMGSYNEQFF. DNA for the CDR3: TGTGCCAGTAGTATTCAGGGACTGGGATCTATGGGCTCCTACAATGAGCAGTTCTTC.

The chain is built from TRBV2 and TRBJ1-1; a possible D gene is TRBD1 (5 bases). V lost 4 bases and J 0 bases, leaving 9 bases between the germline ends. The CDR3 is made up of 14 amino acids. Germline-derived CDR1 and CDR2 are SNHLY and FYNNEI. This chain's CDR3 is CASSGRGMNTEAFF. Written as DNA, the CDR3 is TGTGCCAGCAGTGGACGGGGGATGAACACTGAAGCTTTCTTT.

The rearrangement uses TRBV30 and TRBJ1-3; perhaps TRBD1 as D (6 bases). The germline CDR1 and CDR2 sequences are GTSNPN and SVGIG (reference sequence). The CDR3 sequence is 13 residues long. V dropped 5 bases and J dropped 7 bases, with 15 bases sitting between them. CDR3 nucleotides: TGTGCCTGGTTAGCAGGGGAAGGGAACACCATATATTTT. Encoded protein: CAWLAGEGNTIYF.

This sequence joins TRBV6-4 and TRBJ2-2; the match to TRBD1 covers 8 bases. CDR1 is MRHNA, CDR2 SNTAGT, per germline. CDR3 size: 21 residues. V lost 2 bases and J lost 5; bases outside the gene matches: 22. DNA for the CDR3: TGTGCCAGCAGTGACCCTTTACGTCCCTCCCAGGGGGCGAGAATTACCGGGGAGCTGTTTTTT. Protein product: CASSDPLRPSQGARITGELFF.

The chain uses TRBV5-1 and TRBJ1-1, with D tentatively TRBD1 (6 bases). Deletions cut 4 bases from V and 3 bases from J, with 13 bases between. Per the germline V gene, CDR1 is SGHRS and CDR2 is YFSETQ. This CDR3 is 14 amino acids long. CDR3 residues: CASSLGGADTEAFF. The CDR3 DNA follows: TGCGCCAGCAGCCTCGGGGGGGCCGACACTGAAGCTTTCTTT.

The chain uses TRBV28 and TRBJ1-3; 9 bases fit TRBD1. V gave up 4 bases and J gave up 0 bases; unmatched junction bases: 4. This CDR3 has 16 amino acids. From germline, CDR1 is MDHEN and CDR2 SYDVKM. The CDR3 spells CASSSTTGGSGNTIYF. The CDR3 nucleotides are TGTGCCAGCAGTTCAACGACAGGGGGCTCTGGAAACACCATATATTTT.

This chain links TRBV13 with TRBJ2-5, with D possibly being TRBD1 (6 bases). Germline assignment: CDR1 PRHDT and CDR2 FYEKMQ (reference sequence). Between the trimmed V and J ends, which lost 6 bases and 5 bases, there was a span of 16 bases. The CDR3 has 14 amino acids. The CDR3 region has the DNA TGTGCCAGCAGACCGGGACAAAGCCGGGAGACCCAGTACTTC. Translation gives CASRPGQSRETQYF.

The rearrangement joins TRBV5-1 to TRBJ2-7; 12 bases align to TRBD2. The V gene end was trimmed by 3 bases and the J gene end by 5 bases; junction bases not matched to a gene: 15. Germline V gives CDR1 SGHRS, CDR2 YFSETQ. The CDR3 totals 18 residues. The CDR3 region is CASSSASIGLAGYHEQYF. The CDR3 bases are TGCGCCAGCAGCTCCGCGAGTATTGGACTAGCGGGGTATCACGAGCAGTACTTC.

This chain links TRBV27 with TRBJ1-1; D uncertain. The V gene lost 5 bases and the J gene lost 5 bases, with 15 bases spanning the gap. CDR3 size: 14 residues. Germline V gives CDR1 MNHEY, CDR2 SMNVEV (reference sequence). The CDR3 spells CASSPGKEGTEAFF. For the CDR3, the DNA is TGTGCCAGCAGTCCGGGGAAGGAAGGGACTGAAGCTTTCTTT.